This T cell receptor (beta chain) is from a study of molecular identifiers for immune sequencing clone quantification. Bulk libraries came from a prior protocol with listed TCR primers. Each CDR3 protein gets one entry after TCRdb re-called the PCR reads with MiXCR. The table includes approximately 680,000 distinct CDR3 sequences, roughly 25% detected once. Trimming took 5 bases from V and 4 from J, leaving 21 bases between them. CDR1 is MNHEY, CDR2 SMNVEV, per germline (reference sequence). CDR3 length: 16 amino acids. Sequencing used naive CD8+ T cells from blood, with Jurkat cell RNA spiked in. Documented subset: FACS-sorted CD8+CD4-CCR7+CD45RA+ naive T cells. The sequence came from a human donor in good health. Some libraries in this study had Jurkat cell RNA spiked in. J is TRBJ2-7 and V is TRBV27; maybe TRBD2 (6 bases). Here the CDR3 reads CASSLPRDSFRYEQYF. CDR3 nucleotides: TGTGCCAGCAGTCTGCCCCGGGACTCGTTTCGGTACGAGCAGTACTTC.